This T cell receptor beta chain was observed in a study of CD8+ T cells in alopecia areata. Across the whole study: Dosing spanned 6 to 18 months on tofacitinib, then 6 months off drug. Affected scalp percentage determined the severity score of treated patients.

The CDR3 has 15 amino acids. Trimming removed 4 bases at V and 0 bases at J, with 13 bases between. Germline-derived CDR1 and CDR2 are MGHRA and YSYEKL. Treatment specified: oral pan-JAK inhibitor, 5-10 mg twice daily. Concerning this clone itself: The target antigen is unknown.

General observations from the study: Administration of tofacitinib significantly diminished scalp clonality and expanded CD8+ clones within the top 100. Higher clonality and more expanded CD8+ clones appeared in lesional than normal scalp.

RNA extraction was followed by reverse transcription into cDNA, which acted as the sequencing template. Repertoires were generated with immunoSEQ multiplex PCR, while TCRdb's copy carries only in-frame clones and drops some. The profile shows around 120,000 clones, about 61% of them singletons. The sequencing here drew on CD8+ T cells sorted from blood, taken at week 4, from a patient treated with tofacitinib. J is TRBJ2-7 and V is TRBV4-1; the D gene is possibly TRBD2 (5 bases). The TCR originated in a human donor with alopecia areata. CDR3 sequence (DNA): TGCGCCAGCAGCCCGGCGGTGGGAGTCTCCTACGAGCAGTACTTC. It codes for CASSPAVGVSYEQYF.